A single sample is the source of the 29 T cell receptor beta chains below, sequenced in a study of blood T cell repertoires in COVID-19. Using immunoSEQ multiplex PCR, the repertoire was profiled, and TCRdb retains in-frame clones only, with some absent. In the table there are approximately 280,000 clones, approximately 86% of which are singletons. Sequenced input: PBMCs or T cells enriched from blood (not recorded which). The receptors here all came from a woman under 30 who had recovered from COVID-19.

The gene calls are TRBV27 and TRBJ2-1, with D tentatively TRBD2 (5 bases). CDR3 length: 16 amino acids. The V and J ends lost 5 bases and 4 bases respectively, with 18 bases between them. The germline V gene has CDR1 MNHEY and CDR2 SMNVEV (reference sequence). This chain's CDR3 is CASSHDWAAGYNEQFF. The CDR3 coding sequence is TGTGCCAGCAGTCATGACTGGGCCGCGGGTTACAATGAGCAGTTCTTC.

The chain is built from TRBV9 and TRBJ2-7; 7 nucleotides align to TRBD2. Germline trimming cut 0 bases from V and 0 bases from J; bases unmatched to any gene: 3. The CDR3 consists of 15 residues. Germline V gene lookup returns CDR1 SGDLS and CDR2 YYNGEE. The CDR3 DNA reads as TGTGCCAGCAGCGTAGGGGCTAGCGGCTCCTACGAGCAGTACTTC. Its translation is CASSVGASGSYEQYF. Full variable domain (missing parts from reference TRBV9 and TRBJ2-7): DSGVTQTPKHLITATGQRVTLRCSPRSGDLSVYWYQQSLDQGLQFLIQYYNGEERAKGNILERFSAQQFPDLHSELNLSSLELGDSALYFCASSVGASGSYEQYFGPGTRLTVT.

The chain links TRBV25-1 to TRBJ2-7; 7 bases agree with TRBD2. Unmatched junction bases numbered 4, after V lost 6 bases and J lost 5 bases. The CDR3 length is 12 residues. Germline V CDR1 and CDR2: MGHDK, SYGVNS. This CDR3 reads CASSWGGDEQYF. The CDR3 nucleotides are TGTGCCAGCAGCTGGGGGGGAGACGAGCAGTACTTC.

V and J are TRBV5-5 and TRBJ2-7, with 9 bases identical to TRBD1. This CDR3 contains 15 residues. Trimming cost V 4 bases and J 5 bases; bases outside gene matches: 10. From germline, CDR1 is SGHKS and CDR2 YYEKEE (reference sequence). The CDR3 loop reads CASSLTGQGYHEQYF. The CDR3 bases are TGTGCCAGCAGCCTTACCGGACAGGGGTACCACGAGCAGTACTTC.

The chain links TRBV14 to TRBJ2-1, with 7 bases matching TRBD1. Germline V CDR1 and CDR2: SGHDN, FVKESK. The CDR3 is 15 residues long. V was pared by 5 bases and J by 2 bases, with 6 bases of the junction left unmatched. The CDR3 is CASSTGDLTYNEQFF. CDR3 sequence (DNA): TGTGCCAGCAGCACAGGGGATCTAACCTACAATGAGCAGTTCTTC.

The gene calls are TRBV3-1 (or the pseudogene TRBV3-2) and TRBJ2-3, with 8 bases identical to TRBD2. The CDR3 length is 14 residues. V lost 4 bases and J lost 4; bases outside the gene matches: 4. CDR1 LGHDT and CDR2 YNNKEL come from the germline V gene (reference sequence). The CDR3 loop is CASSLYSGADTQYF. The CDR3 DNA reads as TGTGCCAGCAGCCTCTATAGCGGGGCAGATACGCAGTATTTT.

This clone was seen just once. The chain is built from TRBV18 and TRBJ2-7; 10 bases map to TRBD1. This CDR3 region has 17 residues. The V gene's germline CDR1 is KGHSH and CDR2 LQKENI. V shed 6 bases and J 0 bases; nucleotides not matched to a gene: 11. CDR3 protein: CASSTSGTGVFSYEQYF. CDR3 nucleotide sequence: TGTGCCAGCTCTACTTCCGGGACAGGGGTTTTCTCCTACGAGCAGTACTTC.

This clone was picked up a small number of times. The V gene is TRBV27, the J gene TRBJ2-1; 13 bases match TRBD2. V dropped 4 bases and J dropped 9; count of bases not matched to a gene: 9. This CDR3 comprises 16 residues. Germline-derived CDR1 and CDR2 are MNHEY and SMNVEV (reference sequence). The CDR3 nucleotides are TGTGCCAGCAGTTCCCCGACTAGCGGGGGGCGAAGTGAGCAGTTCTTC. Translated: CASSSPTSGGRSEQFF.

This clone showed up just a few times. The chain couples TRBV3-1 (or the pseudogene TRBV3-2) to TRBJ1-3; D remains ambiguous. This CDR3 spans 11 amino acids. Germline V lookup: CDR1 LGHDT, CDR2 YNNKEL (reference sequence). V was trimmed by 1 base and J by 10 bases, leaving 5 bases between them. CDR3 coding DNA: TGTGCCAGCAGCCAAGTCTCGACCATATATTTT. This codes for CASSQVSTIYF.

The chain couples TRBV5-1 to TRBJ2-7; 9 bases line up with TRBD2. After removal of 0 bases from V and 5 bases from J, the junction contained 9 bases not matched to a gene. This CDR3 region has 16 residues. Germline CDR1 and CDR2: SGHRS and YFSETQ. In DNA form, the CDR3 reads TGCGCCAGCAGCTTGGCCTTTAGCGGGAGCGGCGACGAGCAGTACTTC. Its translation is CASSLAFSGSGDEQYF.

This CDR3 is CASGSDRDRGPLDGAFF. CDR3 DNA sequence: TGTGCTAGTGGTTCAGATCGGGACAGGGGGCCTCTTGATGGGGCTTTCTTT. This chain uses TRBV12-5 with TRBJ1-1; 12 bases align to TRBD1. Germline CDR1 LGHNT, CDR2 FRNRAP. Germline trimming cut 4 bases from V and 11 bases from J; bases unmatched to any gene: 17. The CDR3 runs to 17 residues.

This rearrangement joins TRBV4-1 to TRBJ2-4, with 8 bases that match TRBD2. The CDR3 loop spans 18 amino acids. Trimming cost V 1 base and J 2 bases; bases outside gene matches: 10. Germline CDR1 is MGHRA and CDR2 is YSYEKL. The DNA for the CDR3 is TGCGCCAGCAGCCAAGGCCGGGGTAGCGGGATCTCCAAAAACATTCAGTACTTC. Residues: CASSQGRGSGISKNIQYF.

The chain combines TRBV5-1 with TRBJ2-2, with D possibly TRBD1 on 5 matching bases. The CDR3 loop spans 15 amino acids. V was clipped by 1 base and J by 7 bases, with 14 bases between them. The germline V gene encodes CDR1 SGHRS and CDR2 YFSETQ. The CDR3 DNA reads as TGCGCCAGCAGCTTGACCCCGTCAGGGTTCGGGGAGCTGTTTTTT. It specifies CASSLTPSGFGELFF.

The V gene is TRBV19, the J gene TRBJ2-7; 11 positions match TRBD2. V gave up 4 bases and J gave up 0 bases; unmatched junction bases: 5. Germline-derived CDR1 and CDR2 are LNHDA and SQIVND (reference sequence). The CDR3 has 16 residues. CDR3 DNA sequence: TGTGCCAGTAGTACGGGACTAGCGGCCTTCTCCTACGAGCAGTACTTC. Translation: CASSTGLAAFSYEQYF.

In this sample, this clone turned up once. The V call is TRBV6-2 or TRBV6-3, the J call TRBJ1-1; possibly TRBD1 for D (5 bases). The CDR3 totals 14 residues. Deletions cut 2 bases from V and 2 bases from J, with 9 bases between. Germline V gives CDR1 MNHEY, CDR2 SVGEGT. In DNA form, the CDR3 reads TGTGCCAGCAGTTACGGGGCCTTTAACACTGAAGCTTTCTTT. It specifies CASSYGAFNTEAFF.

The CDR3 loop reads CASSYGQGNSPLHF. DNA for the CDR3: TGTGCCAGCAGTTACGGGCAGGGCAATTCACCCCTCCACTTT. The chain has TRBV6-5 and TRBJ1-6; TRBD1 is a possible D gene (5 bases). The CDR3 is 14 amino acids. CDR1 and CDR2 (germline): MNHEY, SVGAGI. The ends were cut back, 2 bases at V and 7 bases at J, with 9 bases in the middle.

This clone was seen just once. This sequence joins TRBV6-5 and TRBJ2-7; weak D call: TRBD2 (5 bases). From germline, CDR1 is MNHEY and CDR2 SVGAGI. The V and J ends lost 7 bases and 5 bases respectively, with 21 bases between them. This CDR3 has 15 amino acids. CDR3 protein: CASTPGSDLPHEQYF. CDR3 DNA sequence: TGTGCCAGCACCCCGGGGTCGGACTTACCCCACGAGCAGTACTTC.

The V and J genes are TRBV11-1 and TRBJ1-2; perhaps TRBD1 as D (6 bases). Trimming took off 5 bases at V and 6 bases at J, with 13 bases between the two ends. The germline V gene has CDR1 SGHAT and CDR2 FQDESV (reference sequence). The CDR3 totals 13 residues. CDR3 sequence (DNA): TGTGCCAGCAGCCCTCGATGGACAGATGGCTACACCTTC. Translated: CASSPRWTDGYTF.

V usage is TRBV15 and J usage is TRBJ2-7, with D possibly matching TRBD2 (7 bases). Germline CDR1 LNHNV, CDR2 YYDKDF (reference sequence). Trimming removed 0 bases at V and 3 bases at J, with 12 bases between. This CDR3 has 15 amino acids. CDR3 residues: CATSREGGGLYEQYF. The CDR3, as DNA: TGTGCCACCAGCAGAGAAGGGGGAGGGCTCTACGAGCAGTACTTC.

The chain has TRBV19 and TRBJ1-2; TRBD1 agrees at 8 bases. Germline V lookup: CDR1 LNHDA, CDR2 SQIVND (reference sequence). V was pared by 6 bases and J by 3 bases, with 3 bases of the junction left unmatched. The length of the CDR3 is 13 residues. CDR3 residues: CASSLTGDYGYTF. CDR3 nucleotides: TGTGCCAGTAGCCTGACAGGGGACTATGGCTACACCTTC.

This clone appeared once. The chain is built from TRBV5-5 and TRBJ2-7, with a tentative D call TRBD1 (5 bases). Germline values: CDR1 SGHKS, CDR2 YYEKEE (reference sequence). Between the trimmed V and J ends, which lost 0 bases and 4 bases, there was a span of 11 bases. The CDR3 is 14 amino acids. This CDR3 is CASSLEGAWYEQYF. In nucleotides, the CDR3 is TGTGCCAGCAGCTTGGAAGGGGCGTGGTACGAGCAGTACTTC.

A single count supports this clone. This chain connects TRBV5-5 to TRBJ2-6, with 8 bases identical to TRBD1. CDR3 length equals 15 residues. The germline V gene encodes CDR1 SGHKS and CDR2 YYEKEE (reference sequence). J gave up 2 bases and V 4 bases, and 2 bases lay outside the gene matches. The CDR3 reads CASSIQGAGANVLTF. The CDR3 DNA reads as TGTGCCAGCAGCATACAGGGGGCTGGGGCCAACGTCCTGACTTTC.

The V and J genes are TRBV24-1 and TRBJ1-6; D is ambiguous. Germline V CDR1 and CDR2: KGHDR, SFDVKD. The CDR3 runs to 17 residues. V was shortened by 5 bases and J by 6 bases, with 19 bases between the two germline ends. CDR3 bases: TGTGCCACCAGTGTGACCGTAGATCGGAGAACTAATTCACCCCTCCACTTT. Its translation: CATSVTVDRRTNSPLHF.

The V gene is TRBV12-3 or TRBV12-4, the J gene TRBJ1-2; D remains ambiguous. The germline V and J ends were trimmed by 7 bases and 2 bases, with 8 bases remaining between them. The CDR3 covers 12 residues. The CDR3 reads CASTGLNYGYTF. In DNA, the CDR3 is TGTGCCAGCACTGGACTAAACTATGGCTACACCTTC.

This sequence joins TRBV5-1 and TRBJ2-5; the D gene is possibly TRBD2 (6 bases). The CDR3 extends over 15 amino acids. The V gene's germline CDR1 is SGHRS and CDR2 YFSETQ. Trimming took 3 bases from V and 0 from J, leaving 12 bases between them. The DNA for the CDR3 is TGCGCCAGCAGCTCTGCGGGACTCAACCAAGAGACCCAGTACTTC. Protein: CASSSAGLNQETQYF.

The sample holds one count of this clone. V gene TRBV5-1 combines with J gene TRBJ1-1, with D possibly matching TRBD1 (6 bases). The germline V gene has CDR1 SGHRS and CDR2 YFSETQ. V was shortened by 4 bases and J by 5 bases, with 15 bases between the two germline ends. The CDR3 is 14 amino acids. The CDR3 loop reads CASSPSGGATEAFF. The CDR3 DNA reads TGCGCCAGCAGCCCCTCGGGGGGGGCGACTGAAGCTTTCTTT.

This chain links TRBV7-2 with TRBJ1-5; D not certain. This CDR3 spans 16 amino acids. Germline lookup yields CDR1 SGHTA and CDR2 FQGNSA. With 1 base removed from V and 0 bases from J, the gap between germline ends came to 10 bases. In DNA, the CDR3 is TGTGCCAGCAGCTTAGGCTGGCCAGGTAGCAATCAGCCCCAGCATTTT. Translation: CASSLGWPGSNQPQHF. The full variable domain, rest sourced from reference TRBV7-2 and TRBJ1-5, is GAGVSQSPSNKVTEKGKDVELRCDPISGHTALYWYRQSLGQGLEFLIYFQGNSAPDKSGLPSDRFSAERTGGSVSTLTIQRTQQEDSAVYLCASSLGWPGSNQPQHFGDGTRLSIL.

The chain employs TRBV7-6 and TRBJ1-6; D is ambiguous. Germline V gene sequence: CDR1 SGHVS, CDR2 FNYEAQ. The CDR3 is 14 amino acids. Trimming pared 1 base from V and 4 bases from J, leaving 5 bases between. The CDR3 reads CASSLDGYNSPLHF. The DNA of the CDR3 is TGTGCCAGCAGCTTAGACGGGTATAATTCACCCCTCCACTTT.

This clone has just a few counts. This chain joins TRBV28 and TRBJ1-5, with D perhaps TRBD1 (5 bases). The CDR3 contains 12 residues. Between the trimmed V and J ends, which lost 6 bases and 4 bases, there was a span of 7 bases. The germline V gene has CDR1 MDHEN and CDR2 SYDVKM. The CDR3 loop reads CASRQGNQPQHF. Written as DNA, the CDR3 is TGTGCCAGCAGGCAGGGAAATCAGCCCCAGCATTTT.